This is a list of T cell receptor beta chains from one sample in a study of cytotoxic CD8 clonotypes in ibrutinib-treated CLL. Sequencing was performed with immunoSEQ multiplex PCR; in TCRdb, only in-frame clones are kept and a portion is missing. The sample has some 81,000 clones; 70% to 80% are singletons. The sample here was PBMCs, taken after 12 months of ibrutinib treatment. The receptors come from a human donor with chronic lymphocytic leukemia. The CDR3 runs from the conserved cysteine through the conserved F or W. The order of the fields is CDR3 protein, CDR3 DNA, clone size, V gene, D gene, J gene. The D gene is left open where the match is weak. Not every row has a clone size; where given, it reads once, few, many or a size class.

cdr3_aa: CASSEAVAYEQYF
cdr3_nt: TGTGCCAGCAGTGAAGCGGTCGCCTACGAGCAGTACTTC
clone_size: -
v_call: TRBV6-1
d_call: -
j_call: TRBJ2-7

cdr3_aa: CASSPGTPGETQYF
cdr3_nt: TGCGCCAGCAGCCCCGGGACTCCGGGGGAGACCCAGTACTTC
clone_size: -
v_call: TRBV5-1
d_call: -
j_call: TRBJ2-5

cdr3_aa: CASSLHPTNRQGRPEAFF
cdr3_nt: TGTGCCAGCAGCCTACACCCAACAAACCGACAGGGTAGGCCTGAAGCTTTCTTT
clone_size: once
v_call: TRBV13
d_call: TRBD1
j_call: TRBJ1-1

cdr3_aa: CASSWGGRPYEQYF
cdr3_nt: TGTGCCAGCAGTTGGGGGGGCAGGCCCTACGAGCAGTACTTC
clone_size: -
v_call: TRBV6-6
d_call: -
j_call: TRBJ2-7

cdr3_aa: CASSLAPGGEQFF
cdr3_nt: TGTGCCAGCAGCTTAGCGCCTGGAGGGGAGCAGTTCTTC
clone_size: few
v_call: TRBV7-8
d_call: -
j_call: TRBJ2-1

cdr3_aa: CAWSAGAAKNIQYF
cdr3_nt: TGTGCCTGGAGTGCGGGGGCTGCCAAAAACATTCAGTACTTC
clone_size: -
v_call: TRBV30
d_call: -
j_call: TRBJ2-4

cdr3_aa: CASSPEQHYYGYTF
cdr3_nt: TGTGCCAGCAGCCCTGAACAGCACTACTATGGCTACACCTTC
clone_size: -
v_call: TRBV7-9
d_call: -
j_call: TRBJ1-2

cdr3_aa: CASSSGQPGETQYF
cdr3_nt: TGCGCCAGCAGCTCGGGACAGCCAGGGGAGACCCAGTACTTC
clone_size: -
v_call: TRBV5-1
d_call: TRBD1
j_call: TRBJ2-5

cdr3_aa: CASSEGGLGNQPQHF
cdr3_nt: TGTGCCAGCAGTGAGGGAGGGCTCGGCAATCAGCCCCAGCATTTT
clone_size: -
v_call: TRBV2
d_call: -
j_call: TRBJ1-5

cdr3_aa: CAISLTGDYGYTF
cdr3_nt: TGTGCCATCAGCTTAACAGGGGACTATGGCTACACCTTC
clone_size: -
v_call: TRBV10-3
d_call: TRBD1
j_call: TRBJ1-2

cdr3_aa: CAIKEGLNTEAFF
cdr3_nt: TGTGCCATCAAGGAAGGCCTGAACACTGAAGCTTTCTTT
clone_size: -
v_call: TRBV10-3
d_call: -
j_call: TRBJ1-1

cdr3_aa: CASSYWVNTEAFF
cdr3_nt: TGTGCCAGCAGTTATTGGGTGAACACTGAAGCTTTCTTT
clone_size: -
v_call: TRBV6-5
d_call: -
j_call: TRBJ1-1

cdr3_aa: CASSVAGQVLNNEQFF
cdr3_nt: TGTGCCAGCAGCGTAGCTGGGCAGGTCCTCAACAATGAGCAGTTCTTC
clone_size: once
v_call: TRBV9
d_call: -
j_call: TRBJ2-1

cdr3_aa: CASSWAGTSVSTDTQYF
cdr3_nt: TGCGCCAGCAGCTGGGCCGGGACTAGCGTTAGCACAGATACGCAGTATTTT
clone_size: -
v_call: TRBV5-1
d_call: TRBD2
j_call: TRBJ2-3

cdr3_aa: CASIVETANEKLFF
cdr3_nt: TGTGCCAGCATTGTCGAGACGGCTAATGAAAAACTGTTTTTT
clone_size: -
v_call: TRBV2
d_call: -
j_call: TRBJ1-4

cdr3_aa: CASSLRDLPPLSNQPQHF
cdr3_nt: TGTGCCAGCAGCTTACGGGACCTACCCCCCCTTAGCAATCAGCCCCAGCATTTT
clone_size: few
v_call: TRBV7-2
d_call: -
j_call: TRBJ1-5

cdr3_aa: CASSHRGLRLAGAPSYNEQFF
cdr3_nt: TGCGCCAGCAGCCACCGCGGGCTCCGACTAGCGGGGGCCCCCTCCTACAATGAGCAGTTCTTC
clone_size: -
v_call: TRBV4-1
d_call: TRBD2
j_call: TRBJ2-1

cdr3_aa: CASSFGGFKTQYF
cdr3_nt: TGTGCCAGCAGCTTCGGGGGTTTTAAGACCCAGTACTTC
clone_size: -
v_call: TRBV5-8
d_call: -
j_call: TRBJ2-5

cdr3_aa: CASSPQGGSNQPQHF
cdr3_nt: TGTGCCAGTAGTCCGCAAGGGGGTAGCAATCAGCCCCAGCATTTT
clone_size: few
v_call: TRBV19
d_call: -
j_call: TRBJ1-5

cdr3_aa: CASSLGSIADSPLHF
cdr3_nt: TGTGCCAGCAGCCTGGGGTCCATCGCCGATTCACCCCTCCACTTT
clone_size: -
v_call: TRBV28
d_call: -
j_call: TRBJ1-6

cdr3_aa: CASSGGLAGTDTQYF
cdr3_nt: TGTGCCAGCAGTGGGGGACTAGCGGGAACAGATACGCAGTATTTT
clone_size: once
v_call: TRBV6-6
d_call: TRBD2
j_call: TRBJ2-3

cdr3_aa: CASSLGLGDRGGQPQHF
cdr3_nt: TGTGCCAGCAGCTTAGGGTTGGGGGACAGGGGTGGTCAGCCCCAGCATTTT
clone_size: -
v_call: TRBV7-2
d_call: TRBD1
j_call: TRBJ1-5

cdr3_aa: CASSPETGARAPLHF
cdr3_nt: TGTGCCAGCTCACCGGAGACAGGGGCACGGGCACCCCTCCACTTT
clone_size: -
v_call: TRBV18
d_call: TRBD1
j_call: TRBJ1-6

cdr3_aa: CAISGTGATNEKLFF
cdr3_nt: TGTGCCATCAGTGGGACAGGGGCAACTAATGAAAAACTGTTTTTT
clone_size: medium-sized
v_call: TRBV10-3
d_call: TRBD1
j_call: TRBJ1-4

cdr3_aa: CASSLRAPRDTQYF
cdr3_nt: TGTGCCAGCAGCTTAAGGGCCCCGAGAGATACGCAGTATTTT
clone_size: -
v_call: TRBV7-3
d_call: -
j_call: TRBJ2-3

cdr3_aa: CASSLGGPYNEQFF
cdr3_nt: TGTGCCAGCAGCTTGGGGGGCCCCTACAATGAGCAGTTCTTC
clone_size: -
v_call: TRBV7-6
d_call: -
j_call: TRBJ2-1

cdr3_aa: CASSYGQAGTQYF
cdr3_nt: TGTGCCAGCAGTTACGGACAGGCTGGGACCCAGTACTTC
clone_size: -
v_call: TRBV6-6
d_call: TRBD1
j_call: TRBJ2-5

cdr3_aa: CASSPQGGPYEQYF
cdr3_nt: TGTGCCAGCAGCCCACAGGGGGGTCCCTACGAGCAGTACTTC
clone_size: -
v_call: TRBV7-2
d_call: TRBD1
j_call: TRBJ2-7

cdr3_aa: CASSLGASGGAVDEQFF
cdr3_nt: TGTGCCAGCAGCTTAGGGGCTAGCGGGGGGGCCGTAGATGAGCAGTTCTTC
clone_size: -
v_call: TRBV11-3
d_call: TRBD2
j_call: TRBJ2-1

cdr3_aa: CASSPQGAGELFF
cdr3_nt: TGTGCTAGCAGCCCACAGGGGGCCGGGGAGCTGTTTTTT
clone_size: -
v_call: TRBV7-7
d_call: TRBD1
j_call: TRBJ2-2

cdr3_aa: CASSARGQVKQFF
cdr3_nt: TGTGCCAGTAGTGCACGGGGACAGGTCAAACAGTTCTTC
clone_size: -
v_call: TRBV19
d_call: TRBD1
j_call: TRBJ2-1

cdr3_aa: CASSLVQGGSPLHF
cdr3_nt: TGTGCCAGCAGTTTAGTGCAGGGGGGTTCACCCCTCCACTTT
clone_size: -
v_call: TRBV27
d_call: TRBD1
j_call: TRBJ1-6

cdr3_aa: CASSLGGQGASGYTF
cdr3_nt: TGTGCCAGCAGCTTAGGGGGACAGGGGGCGAGTGGCTACACCTTC
clone_size: -
v_call: TRBV7-2
d_call: TRBD1
j_call: TRBJ1-2

cdr3_aa: CASSTWTGRRGELFF
cdr3_nt: TGTGCCAGCAGCACCTGGACAGGCCGGCGCGGGGAGCTGTTTTTT
clone_size: many
v_call: TRBV7-9
d_call: TRBD1
j_call: TRBJ2-2

cdr3_aa: CASSPGLAGSDTQYF
cdr3_nt: TGTGCCAGCAGCCCCGGACTAGCTGGGTCAGATACGCAGTATTTT
clone_size: once
v_call: TRBV5-6
d_call: TRBD2
j_call: TRBJ2-3

cdr3_aa: CASHKGAWADTQYF
cdr3_nt: TGTGCCAGCCACAAAGGGGCTTGGGCAGATACGCAGTATTTT
clone_size: few
v_call: TRBV5-6
d_call: -
j_call: TRBJ2-3

cdr3_aa: CAWSAGLNTDTQYF
cdr3_nt: TGTGCCTGGAGTGCCGGACTGAACACAGATACGCAGTATTTT
clone_size: -
v_call: TRBV30
d_call: -
j_call: TRBJ2-3

cdr3_aa: CASWAAPSYEQYF
cdr3_nt: TGTGCCAGCTGGGCGGCGCCATCCTACGAGCAGTACTTC
clone_size: -
v_call: TRBV7-3
d_call: -
j_call: TRBJ2-7

cdr3_aa: CASSLSPGQGRHSYGYTF
cdr3_nt: TGCGCCAGCAGCTTGTCTCCCGGGCAGGGTCGTCATAGCTATGGCTACACCTTC
clone_size: -
v_call: TRBV5-1
d_call: -
j_call: TRBJ1-2

cdr3_aa: CASSLGQFEKLFF
cdr3_nt: TGTGCCAGCAGCTTGGGGCAGTTTGAAAAACTGTTTTTT
clone_size: -
v_call: TRBV11-2
d_call: -
j_call: TRBJ1-4

cdr3_aa: CASSGLRLMGYTF
cdr3_nt: TGTGCCAGCAGTGGTCTCAGGCTGATGGGCTACACCTTC
clone_size: -
v_call: TRBV6-1
d_call: -
j_call: TRBJ1-2

cdr3_aa: CAWGDPPGSPLHF
cdr3_nt: TGTGCCTGGGGGGACCCGCCGGGGTCACCCCTCCACTTT
clone_size: -
v_call: TRBV30
d_call: -
j_call: TRBJ1-6

cdr3_aa: CASSLHRLPEQFF
cdr3_nt: TGTGCCAGCAGCCTCCACCGGCTTCCTGAGCAGTTCTTC
clone_size: -
v_call: TRBV7-8
d_call: -
j_call: TRBJ2-1

cdr3_aa: CASSRGGGGNQPQHF
cdr3_nt: TGCGCCAGCAGCAGGGGTGGGGGAGGCAATCAGCCCCAGCATTTT
clone_size: -
v_call: TRBV5-1
d_call: -
j_call: TRBJ1-5

cdr3_aa: CAISVEGIGYGYTF
cdr3_nt: TGTGCCATCAGTGTCGAGGGGATAGGCTATGGCTACACCTTC
clone_size: -
v_call: TRBV10-3
d_call: -
j_call: TRBJ1-2